The 26 T cell receptor beta chains listed next were all sequenced from one sample in a study of shared clonotypes between healthy human individuals. Only in-frame clones appear in the TCRdb table, and some are missing; sequencing was by immunoSEQ multiplex PCR. The sample has about 2.4 million clones, 80% to 95% seen once; the top ten hold approximately 0.37%. The sample comprised naive CD4+ T cells from PBMCs. As for subset: CD45RA+ positively selected. These receptors originate from a man younger than 35 in good health. Some clones in this sample may be carry-over from other donors' samples.

The chain couples TRBV7-3 to TRBJ2-2, with D perhaps TRBD1 or TRBD2 (6 bases each). Trimming removed 3 bases from V and 5 bases from J, with 22 bases in between. CDR1 is SGHTA, CDR2 FQGTGA, per germline. The CDR3 has 18 residues. The CDR3 bases are TGTGCCAGCAGCTTTTTCGTCCCCCGGGGGCGAGAGACCGGGGAGCTGTTTTTT. Translating gives CASSFFVPRGRETGELFF.

The chain couples TRBV9 to TRBJ1-1; tentative D call: TRBD1 (5 bases). V lost 0 bases and J lost 1, with 13 bases in between. CDR3 size: 16 residues. Germline V lookup: CDR1 SGDLS, CDR2 YYNGEE. CDR3 sequence: CASSVVPTETNTEAFF. The DNA of the CDR3 is TGTGCCAGCAGCGTAGTCCCGACAGAGACGAACACTGAAGCTTTCTTT.

A word on this clone: Other DNA sequences within the sample encode an identical CDR3. The rearrangement joins TRBV28 to TRBJ1-3; D perhaps matches TRBD1 (5 bases). V lost 6 bases and J 4 bases, leaving 10 bases between the germline ends. The CDR3 consists of 13 residues. From germline, CDR1 is MDHEN and CDR2 SYDVKM. The chain's CDR3 is CASSLTGGNTIYF. The CDR3 DNA sequence: TGTGCCAGCAGCCTAACAGGCGGAAACACCATATATTTT.

The chain recombines TRBV7-2 with TRBJ2-2, with D maybe TRBD2 (5 bases). CDR3 length: 15 amino acids. Germline CDR1 reads SGHTA; CDR2 reads FQGNSA. Trimming cost V 1 base and J 6 bases, with 12 bases left between them. The CDR3 nucleotides are TGTGCCAGCAGCTTAGGTCTAGCTGAGTCCGGGGAGCTGTTTTTT. Protein product: CASSLGLAESGELFF. The entire variable domain, with the rest obtained from reference TRBV7-2 and TRBJ2-2, is as follows: GAGVSQSPSNKVTEKGKDVELRCDPISGHTALYWYRQSLGQGLEFLIYFQGNSAPDKSGLPSDRFSAERTGGSVSTLTIQRTQQEDSAVYLCASSLGLAESGELFFGEGSRLTVL.

The chain uses TRBV5-8 and TRBJ1-5; TRBD1 might be the D (5 bases). CDR3 length equals 12 residues. With 4 bases removed from V and 4 bases from J, the gap between germline ends came to 6 bases. Germline V gene sequence: CDR1 SGHTS, CDR2 YDEGEE. DNA of the CDR3: TGTGCCAGCAGCCCAGGGAATCAGCCCCAGCATTTT. Its translation is CASSPGNQPQHF.

The V call is TRBV7-2, the J call TRBJ2-3; D is ambiguous. The length of the CDR3 is 13 residues. CDR1 and CDR2 (germline): SGHTA, FQGNSA. V was shortened by 3 bases and J by 3 bases, with 7 bases between the two germline ends. DNA for the CDR3: TGTGCCAGCAGCTTCGGACCTACAGATACGCAGTATTTT. Residues: CASSFGPTDTQYF.

This clone is a singleton in its sample. This sample includes further DNA sequences coding for the same CDR3. The chain joins TRBV28 to TRBJ1-5; no clear D. Germline V gene sequence: CDR1 MDHEN, CDR2 SYDVKM. This CDR3 region has 13 residues. Trimming removed 5 bases from V and 4 bases from J, with 9 bases in between. The CDR3 loop reads CASSPPGNQPQHF. CDR3 in DNA: TGTGCCAGCAGTCCCCCGGGAAATCAGCCCCAGCATTTT.

The chain links TRBV29-1 to TRBJ1-3; no firm D call. The CDR3 contains 13 residues. Trimming pared 7 bases from V and 0 bases from J, leaving 10 bases between. Germline V lookup: CDR1 SQVTM, CDR2 ANQGSEA. For the CDR3, the DNA is TGCAGCGGCCGTTTGGGCTCTGGAAACACCATATATTTT. Amino acids: CSGRLGSGNTIYF.

J is TRBJ2-5 and V is TRBV27; the D gene is possibly TRBD1 (5 bases). The CDR3 length is 14 residues. V gave up 2 bases and J gave up 5 bases, with 12 bases separating them. CDR1 MNHEY and CDR2 SMNVEV come from the germline V gene (reference sequence). CDR3 DNA sequence: TGTGCCAGCAGTTTAAAAGGGGCTCGGGAGACCCAGTACTTC. It yields the protein CASSLKGARETQYF.

The rearrangement links TRBV5-6 to TRBJ2-6; D might be TRBD1 or TRBD2, each matching 5 bases. Trimming pared 4 bases from V and 0 bases from J, leaving 11 bases between. The CDR3 is 16 amino acids. The germline CDR1 and CDR2 sequences are SGHDT and YYEEEE. CDR3 protein: CASSTGPTSGANVLTF. DNA for the CDR3: TGTGCCAGCAGCACGGGACCAACCTCTGGGGCCAACGTCCTGACTTTC.

The genes are TRBV28 and TRBJ1-3; 8 bases align to TRBD1. The germline V gene encodes CDR1 MDHEN and CDR2 SYDVKM. The CDR3 has 16 residues. J lost 3 bases, V lost 6 bases, and 10 bases had no gene match. CDR3: CASRDPGQEGGNTIYF. DNA of the CDR3: TGTGCCAGCAGGGACCCGGGACAGGAAGGTGGAAACACCATATATTTT.

This clone showed up just a few times. The sample has other DNA sequences that encode this CDR3 too. The J gene is TRBJ2-4, the V gene TRBV5-1, with D uncertain. Germline lookup yields CDR1 SGHRS and CDR2 YFSETQ. The CDR3 is 14 amino acids. Between the trimmed V and J ends, which lost 2 bases and 0 bases, there was a span of 6 bases. CDR3 nucleotide sequence: TGCGCCAGCAGCTTAGGAGTAGCCAAAAACATTCAGTACTTC. Its protein is CASSLGVAKNIQYF.

Written as DNA, the CDR3 is TGCGCCAGCAGCAACATACCCCCGGGACAGGGGGTTAATGAGCAGTTCTTC. Amino acids: CASSNIPPGQGVNEQFF. This rearrangement joins TRBV5-1 to TRBJ2-1, with 11 bases lining up with TRBD1. With V trimmed by 4 bases and J by 7 bases, 13 bases remained unmatched. CDR3 length equals 17 residues. Per germline, CDR1 SGHRS and CDR2 YFSETQ.

Remarks on this clone: The same CDR3 is also encoded by other DNA sequences in this sample. The genes are TRBV7-9 and TRBJ2-7, with a possible D match to TRBD1 (5 bases). CDR3 length: 12 amino acids. The V gene lost 3 bases and the J gene lost 3 bases, with 6 bases spanning the gap. Germline values: CDR1 SEHNR, CDR2 FQNEAQ (reference sequence). The CDR3 spells CASSFDSYEQYF. The CDR3 DNA follows: TGTGCCAGCAGCTTTGACAGCTACGAGCAGTACTTC.

The chain couples TRBV30 to TRBJ1-2, with TRBD1 matching 11 bases. Germline values: CDR1 GTSNPN, CDR2 SVGIG (reference sequence). V shed 3 bases, J shed 4 bases, and the junction held 7 bases outside the gene matches. The CDR3 is 15 residues long. The CDR3 sequence is CAWRDRGLRGYGYTF. CDR3 bases: TGTGCCTGGAGGGACAGGGGGCTTCGCGGCTATGGCTACACCTTC. Supplemented by reference TRBV30 and TRBJ1-2, the full variable domain reads SQTIHQWPATLVQPVGSPLSLECTVEGTSNPNLYWYRQAAGRGLQLLFYSVGIGQISSEVPQNLSASRPQDRQFILSSKKLLLSDSGFYLCAWRDRGLRGYGYTFGSGTRLTVV.

V gene TRBV5-1 combines with J gene TRBJ2-7; 9 bases are shared with TRBD1. This CDR3 is built from 14 residues. CDR1 and CDR2 from the germline V gene are SGHRS and YFSETQ. Unmatched junction bases numbered 8, after V lost 4 bases and J lost 6 bases. DNA for the CDR3: TGCGCCAGCAGCCTGCTGGGACAGGGTTCCGAGCAGTACTTC. It translates to CASSLLGQGSEQYF.

The rearrangement links TRBV6-5 to TRBJ1-1; TRBD1 agrees at 8 bases. The CDR3 spans 14 residues. The V segment lost 6 bases and the J segment 7 bases; nucleotides outside the gene matches: 10. The germline V gene has CDR1 MNHEY and CDR2 SVGAGI. The CDR3 DNA reads TGTGCCAGCAGGGCGGACAGGGCAGTGGGTGAAGCTTTCTTT. Its protein is CASRADRAVGEAFF.

The gene calls are TRBV2 and TRBJ2-6; D is unresolved. The CDR3 extends over 14 amino acids. The germline CDR1 and CDR2 sequences are SNHLY and FYNNEI. Deletions cut 3 bases from V and 3 bases from J, with 6 bases between. In nucleotides, the CDR3 is TGTGCCAGCAGTGAGGAATTTGGGGCCAACGTCCTGACTTTC. Protein product: CASSEEFGANVLTF.

The chain recombines TRBV18 with TRBJ1-1; 11 positions agree with TRBD1. V trimming: 3 bases; J trimming: 5 bases; junction bases outside the gene matches: 8. The CDR3 is made up of 16 amino acids. The germline V gene has CDR1 KGHSH and CDR2 LQKENI. CDR3 residues: CASSPGTGGYQTEAFF. As DNA, the CDR3 is TGTGCCAGCTCACCTGGGACAGGGGGTTATCAGACTGAAGCTTTCTTT.

The chain couples TRBV10-3 to TRBJ2-1, with 8 bases aligning to TRBD2. The V segment lost 3 bases and the J segment 0 bases; nucleotides outside the gene matches: 10. Germline V gene data show CDR1 as ENHRY and CDR2 as SYGVKD. The CDR3 runs to 18 residues. DNA of the CDR3: TGTGCCATCAGTGATTATCCCTCGGGGGGGATCTCCTACAATGAGCAGTTCTTC. Translated, it gives CAISDYPSGGISYNEQFF.

The chain couples TRBV9 to TRBJ2-2, with 9 bases identical to TRBD1. V lost 4 bases to trimming and J lost 4 bases; unmatched junction nucleotides: 8. The CDR3 loop spans 16 amino acids. Germline values: CDR1 SGDLS, CDR2 YYNGEE. The CDR3 DNA is TGTGCCAGCAGCCTGCGGACAGGGGTGATCACCGGGGAGCTGTTTTTT. Its translation is CASSLRTGVITGELFF. Full variable domain (outside the CDR3, taken from reference TRBV9 and TRBJ2-2): DSGVTQTPKHLITATGQRVTLRCSPRSGDLSVYWYQQSLDQGLQFLIQYYNGEERAKGNILERFSAQQFPDLHSELNLSSLELGDSALYFCASSLRTGVITGELFFGEGSRLTVL.

The V call is TRBV5-1, the J call TRBJ2-7, with unresolved D. CDR3 length: 14 residues. V was clipped by 4 bases and J by 4 bases, with 15 bases between them. Germline V gene lookup returns CDR1 SGHRS and CDR2 YFSETQ. CDR3 bases: TGCGCCAGCAGCCCGCGCCCCGAGGCATACGAGCAGTACTTC. This gives the protein CASSPRPEAYEQYF. The full variable domain, rest sourced from reference TRBV5-1 and TRBJ2-7, is KAGVTQTPRYLIKTRGQQVTLSCSPISGHRSVSWYQQTPGQGLQFLFEYFSETQRNKGNFPGRFSGRQFSNSRSEMNVSTLELGDSALYLCASSPRPEAYEQYFGPGTRLTVT.

This clone was seen a single time. The V and J genes are TRBV6-1 and TRBJ2-1, with 9 nucleotides matching TRBD2. The CDR3 covers 15 residues. Germline loops: CDR1 MNHNS, CDR2 SASEGT. The J segment lost 6 bases and the V segment lost 6 bases, leaving 9 bases of the junction unmatched. The CDR3 DNA is TGTGCCAGCAGCCCCGGGCTAGCGGGGACCAATGAGCAGTTCTTC. Translated: CASSPGLAGTNEQFF.

The V gene is TRBV11-2, the J gene TRBJ1-2, with D maybe TRBD1 (5 bases). V was clipped by 4 bases and J by 4 bases, with 10 bases between them. The CDR3 contains 13 residues. Germline V gene data show CDR1 as SGHAT and CDR2 as FQNNGV. CDR3 DNA: TGTGCCAGCAGCTACGGGGGGTTCTATGGCTACACCTTC. This translates into CASSYGGFYGYTF.

This clone came up once. This sequence joins TRBV28 and TRBJ2-4; D may be TRBD1 or TRBD2 (6 bases each). The CDR3 length is 13 residues. Germline V CDR1 and CDR2: MDHEN, SYDVKM. The V end lost 7 bases, the J end lost 5 bases, and 12 bases lay between the germline ends. The CDR3 DNA reads TGTGCCAGCAATCCCGGGGGCGAAAACATTCAGTACTTC. Its translation is CASNPGGENIQYF. Combining the CDR3 with reference TRBV28 and TRBJ2-4 gives the whole variable domain DVKVTQSSRYLVKRTGEKVFLECVQDMDHENMFWYRQDPGLGLRLIYFSYDVKMKEKGDIPEGYSVSREKKERFSLILESASTNQTSMYLCASNPGGENIQYFGAGTRLSVL.

This chain links TRBV28 with TRBJ2-1; D not certain. V lost 3 bases and J lost 7, with 10 bases in between. The length of the CDR3 is 13 residues. Germline V lookup: CDR1 MDHEN, CDR2 SYDVKM. CDR3 sequence (DNA): TGTGCCAGCAGTTTGGCTAGTCGGAATGAGCAGTTCTTC. Residues: CASSLASRNEQFF.